These 8 T cell receptor beta chains were sequenced from one sample in a study of cytomegalovirus exposure and HLA in healthy donors. In the PCR, 60 Vbeta and 13 Jbeta primers were used. The method was immunoSEQ multiplex PCR; TCRdb's version includes in-frame clones alone and lacks a portion of them. Here the sample table reports about 130,000 clones. The specimen sequenced was PBMCs. The receptors were sampled from a man aged 25 to 40 in good health and CMV-seronegative.

The chain recombines TRBV7-9 with TRBJ2-2; D may be TRBD2 (5 bases). Deletions cut 4 bases from V and 2 bases from J, with 11 bases between. Per germline, CDR1 SEHNR and CDR2 FQNEAQ (reference sequence). This CDR3 has 15 amino acids. The DNA for the CDR3 is TGTGCCAGCAGCTACGGGAATTTAAACACCGGGGAGCTGTTTTTT. It specifies CASSYGNLNTGELFF.

V gene TRBV28 combines with J gene TRBJ1-2, with a weak D call TRBD1 (5 bases). Germline V lookup: CDR1 MDHEN, CDR2 SYDVKM. V was pared by 6 bases and J by 5 bases, with 13 bases between. This CDR3 region has 13 residues. The CDR3 sequence is CASRGTGEYGYTF. CDR3 DNA: TGTGCCAGCAGGGGGACGGGAGAATATGGCTACACCTTC.

Remarks on this clone: Within the sample, other DNA sequences also encode this same CDR3. The gene calls are TRBV5-1 and TRBJ1-5; D is ambiguous. Germline-derived CDR1 and CDR2 are SGHRS and YFSETQ. V was clipped by 4 bases and J by 4 bases, with 9 bases between them. The CDR3 contains 13 residues. The CDR3: CASSLRGNQPQHF. CDR3 nucleotide sequence: TGCGCCAGCAGCCTCCGGGGTAATCAGCCCCAGCATTTT.

V and J are TRBV5-1 and TRBJ1-1; 8 bases fit TRBD1. J lost 8 bases, V lost 0 bases, and 6 bases had no gene match. CDR1 SGHRS and CDR2 YFSETQ come from the germline V gene. The CDR3 consists of 14 residues. The CDR3 protein is CASSLVGTGGEAFF. In nucleotides, the CDR3 is TGCGCCAGCAGCTTGGTTGGGACAGGAGGCGAAGCTTTCTTT.

The genes are TRBV19 and TRBJ1-6; TRBD1 is a possible D gene (5 bases). From germline, CDR1 is LNHDA and CDR2 SQIVND (reference sequence). The CDR3 length is 16 residues. Deletions cut 7 bases from V and 10 bases from J, with 23 bases between. The CDR3 DNA follows: TGTGCCAGTAAAGGGACTCGTGTGGGGGTCACCTCACCCCTCCACTTT. Protein: CASKGTRVGVTSPLHF.

This chain's CDR3 is CATSRDLIRFGMNTEAFF. The CDR3 DNA is TGTGCCACCAGCAGAGATCTTATCAGGTTCGGCATGAACACTGAAGCTTTCTTT. The rearrangement joins TRBV15 to TRBJ1-1; D gene uncertain. This CDR3 is 18 amino acids long. Germline CDR1 and CDR2: LNHNV and YYDKDF (reference sequence). Between the trimmed V and J ends, which lost 0 bases and 0 bases, there was a span of 17 bases. The full variable domain, in which reference TRBV15 and TRBJ1-1 provide the parts outside the CDR3, is DAMVIQNPRYQVTQFGKPVTLSCSQTLNHNVMYWYQQKSSQAPKLLFHYYDKDFNNEADTPDNFQSRRPNTSFCFLDIRSPGLGDTAMYLCATSRDLIRFGMNTEAFFGQGTRLTVV.

The chain joins TRBV18 to TRBJ2-7, with D perhaps matching TRBD1 (5 bases). Germline V gene sequence: CDR1 KGHSH, CDR2 LQKENI. Trimming removed 8 bases from V and 2 bases from J, with 16 bases in between. The CDR3 covers 14 residues. The CDR3 bases are TGTGCCAGCCGGCAGGGCCGTCTGCCCTACGAGCAGTACTTC. It is translated as CASRQGRLPYEQYF.

The chain couples TRBV5-4 to TRBJ2-1; possibly TRBD2 for D (6 bases). CDR1 and CDR2 (germline): SGHNT, YYREEE (reference sequence). CDR3 length equals 14 residues. The V and J ends lost 3 bases and 1 base respectively, with 8 bases between them. Here the CDR3 reads CASSSRESYNEQFF. The DNA for the CDR3 is TGTGCCAGCAGCTCCCGGGAGTCCTACAATGAGCAGTTCTTC.